These T cell receptor beta chains were read from a single sample in a study of T cell changes during pregnancy in multiple sclerosis. This table comes from immunoSEQ multiplex PCR, and its TCRdb copy is limited to in-frame clones, with some not included. The repertoire holds about 50,000 clones, about 93% seen once, with approximately 0.25% in the top ten. Sequenced material: CD4+ T cells from peripheral blood mononuclear cells, taken in the second trimester of pregnancy. These receptors all stem from a female donor with multiple sclerosis, enrolled in a pregnancy study. Both conserved end residues are trimmed from each CDR3. Fields, in order: CDR3 length, V gene, CDR3 protein.

>13|TRBV6-5
ASRKTGPEGSPLH
>11|TRBV27
ATSNGYNSPLH
>13|TRBV15
ATRGGRARTNEQF
>11|TRBV10-3
AIRRDSNSPLH
>13|TRBV5-1
ASSLSGVPRETQY
>13|TRBV5-4
ASSPTAGANNEQF
>13|TRBV18
ASSPTHSPSDTQY
>12|TRBV6-5
ASSYSSEFYGYT
>12|TRBV5-1
ASSPGTGYNEQF
>13|TRBV4-1
ASSQEVLHNSPLH
>14|TRBV6-1
ASSEAVGQGGGGYT
>14|TRBV7-9
ASSLAAGGSYNEQF
>12|TRBV6-5
ASRPPDRSYEQY
>14|TRBV19
ASSKLRSQTPYEQY
>12|TRBV2
ASRGTGRETEAF
>11|TRBV18
ASSPGQRAEAF
>15|TRBV19
ASSQGQGASGANVLT
>15|TRBV7-3
ASSVRGDRGSYYGYT
>15|TRBV6-1
ASSEARSFRGGTEAF
>14|TRBV4-2
ASSQSTGGGSYEQY
>14|TRBV19
ASTLTDRGRHQPQH
>14|TRBV14
ASSQIGRGSSYEQY
>9|TRBV15
ATSRDLEQF
>14|TRBV30
AWAGRTGGFNSPLH
>11|TRBV19
ASKVAGTDTQY
>13|TRBV7-3
ASSLTSAGNTEAF
>12|TRBV7-6
ASSLVSGRETQY
>14|TRBV7-2
ASSQGLAGGGGELF
>14|TRBV9
ASSAPGTGGGNTIY
>14|TRBV5-1
ASSLVSGGRGYGYT